This TCR beta chain is from a study of cytomegalovirus exposure and HLA in healthy donors. There are 17 residues in the CDR3. With 2 bases clipped from V and 8 bases from J, the junction kept 7 bases outside the gene matches. CDR1 and CDR2 from the germline V gene are SNHLY and FYNNEI. The table lists this clone with a count of one. Researchers ran the PCR with 60 Vbeta and 13 Jbeta primers. Libraries were prepared by immunoSEQ multiplex PCR; TCRdb keeps only in-frame clonotypes and omits some of them. The sample carries fewer than 150,000 clones, roughly 68% recorded once. V usage is TRBV2 and J usage is TRBJ2-1; the match to TRBD2 covers 15 bases. This TCR derives from a woman aged 45-60 years in good health and CMV-seropositive. Specimen: PBMCs. CDR3 coding DNA: TGTGCCAGCAGTGAACGCCGGACTAGCGGGGGGGCTTATGAGCAGTTCTTC. This sequence encodes CASSERRTSGGAYEQFF.